The present entry profiles one T cell receptor beta chain with its context. Between the trimmed V and J ends, which lost 3 bases and 9 bases, there was a span of 9 bases. Germline V lookup: CDR1 LGHNA, CDR2 YNFKEQ. The CDR3 covers 11 residues. Across 20 to 25 US areas, participants ranged in age from about 18 to 90 years. This entry is derived from a study of blood T cell repertoires in COVID-19. Turning to the study itself: Samples representing acute and convalescent COVID-19 were sourced from the United States, Italy and Spain. In each case, the material was cDNA or gDNA derived from T cells, B-cell-depleted T cells, or PBMCs.

Produced via immunoSEQ multiplex PCR; TCRdb's table is partial and in-frame only. The sample has fewer than 350,000 clones; just over 90% are singletons. Sequenced sample: PBMCs or T cells enriched from blood (not recorded which). The chain recombines TRBV4-2 with TRBJ2-7, with D possibly being TRBD2 (5 bases). The source of this sequence is a woman aged 40 to 50 with acute COVID-19. For the CDR3, the DNA is TGTGCCAGCAGCCAGGACGGAGGGCAGTACTTC. It encodes CASSQDGGQYF.